The next 11 T cell receptor beta chains were all read from a single sample in a study of blood T cell repertoires in COVID-19. Method: immunoSEQ multiplex PCR; TCRdb's copy keeps in-frame clones and lacks some. This sample has fewer than 250,000 clones, with 88% found just once. The specimen sequenced was peripheral blood. All receptors derive from a man aged 25-45 years with acute or convalescent COVID-19.

The J gene is TRBJ2-5, the V gene TRBV29-1; 7 bases are a match to TRBD2. CDR3 length: 17 amino acids. The trim removed 3 bases at V and 5 bases at J, leaving 18 bases unmatched. The germline V gene encodes CDR1 SQVTM and CDR2 ANQGSEA. The CDR3, as DNA: TGCAGCGTTGAGTCTTATGGGGGAGGGCCAGGTAGGGAGACCCAGTACTTC. Translating gives CSVESYGGGPGRETQYF.

J is TRBJ1-5 and V is TRBV10-2; perhaps TRBD1 as D (5 bases). CDR3 length: 15 amino acids. V was clipped by 1 base and J by 4 bases, with 11 bases between them. Germline V CDR1 and CDR2: WSHSY, SAAADI. CDR3 amino acids: CASSEYRQGNQPQHF. In DNA form, the CDR3 reads TGCGCCAGCAGTGAGTATAGGCAGGGAAATCAGCCCCAGCATTTT.

The V gene is TRBV11-2, the J gene TRBJ1-2, with 8 bases aligning to TRBD1. Germline assignment: CDR1 SGHAT and CDR2 FQNNGV. The ends lost 5 bases at V and 7 bases at J; junction bases unmatched: 9. This CDR3 is built from 14 residues. CDR3 loop: CASSVDRGAGGYTF. CDR3 nucleotide sequence: TGTGCCAGCAGCGTCGACAGGGGCGCGGGTGGCTACACCTTC.

The chain has TRBV30 and TRBJ1-5; D not certain. Germline V CDR1 and CDR2: GTSNPN, SVGIG (reference sequence). The CDR3 extends over 13 amino acids. The V end lost 2 bases, the J end lost 4 bases, and 9 bases lay between the germline ends. In nucleotides, the CDR3 is TGTGCCTGGAGTACAGATCGAAATCAGCCCCAGCATTTT. Protein sequence: CAWSTDRNQPQHF.

The rearrangement joins TRBV18 to TRBJ1-5; the D gene is possibly TRBD1 (5 bases). V was shortened by 3 bases and J by 3 bases, with 9 bases between the two germline ends. Germline V gene data show CDR1 as KGHSH and CDR2 as LQKENI. The CDR3 is 14 residues long. CDR3 region: CASSPGHNNQPQHF. As DNA, the CDR3 is TGTGCCAGCTCACCTGGACATAACAATCAGCCCCAGCATTTT.

The V and J genes are TRBV19 and TRBJ2-1; TRBD2 agrees at 11 bases. This CDR3 is built from 15 residues. With 5 bases clipped from V and 10 bases from J, the junction kept 10 bases outside the gene matches. Germline V gene data show CDR1 as LNHDA and CDR2 as SQIVND (reference sequence). CDR3 region: CASSGWLAGGPEQFF. CDR3 sequence (DNA): TGTGCCAGTAGTGGTTGGTTAGCGGGGGGGCCGGAGCAGTTCTTC.

This clone was counted only a few times. This rearrangement joins TRBV27 to TRBJ2-5; D gene unclear. Germline CDR1 MNHEY, CDR2 SMNVEV (reference sequence). This CDR3 comprises 13 residues. The germline V and J ends were trimmed by 7 bases and 5 bases, with 14 bases remaining between them. CDR3 sequence (DNA): TGTGCCAGCACTACCCCGGGTGGGGAGACCCAGTACTTC. This gives the protein CASTTPGGETQYF.

The V call is TRBV30, the J call TRBJ2-1; the match to TRBD2 covers 8 bases. Germline trimming cut 4 bases from V and 4 bases from J; bases unmatched to any gene: 6. Germline loops: CDR1 GTSNPN, CDR2 SVGIG (reference sequence). The CDR3 loop spans 14 amino acids. CDR3 sequence (DNA): TGTGCCTGGATCGGGACTAGGGGGTACAATGAGCAGTTCTTC. Translation gives CAWIGTRGYNEQFF.

This clone was counted between two and nine times. The V and J genes are TRBV7-9 and TRBJ2-7, with D perhaps matching TRBD2 (7 bases). This CDR3 is 13 amino acids long. V gave up 5 bases and J gave up 5 bases, with 13 bases separating them. CDR1 and CDR2 (germline): SEHNR, FQNEAQ (reference sequence). CDR3 in amino acids: CASSPKGGDEQYF. In DNA form, the CDR3 reads TGTGCCAGCAGCCCCAAAGGGGGGGACGAGCAGTACTTC.

V gene TRBV6-5 combines with J gene TRBJ2-2, with a weak D call TRBD2 (6 bases). CDR3 size: 15 residues. V was cut by 5 bases and J by 2 bases, with 12 bases left in between. Germline V lookup: CDR1 MNHEY, CDR2 SVGAGI. The CDR3 loop reads CASSNGRINTGELFF. The CDR3 coding sequence is TGTGCCAGCAGTAACGGGAGAATTAACACCGGGGAGCTGTTTTTT.

The genes are TRBV19 and TRBJ2-3; tentative D call: TRBD2 (7 bases). V lost 8 bases and J 4 bases, leaving 22 bases between the germline ends. Germline V lookup: CDR1 LNHDA, CDR2 SQIVND (reference sequence). This CDR3 region has 16 residues. The CDR3 protein is CASSTFGGAIADTQYF. CDR3 DNA: TGTGCCAGTTCGACCTTTGGGGGGGCGATCGCAGATACGCAGTATTTT.